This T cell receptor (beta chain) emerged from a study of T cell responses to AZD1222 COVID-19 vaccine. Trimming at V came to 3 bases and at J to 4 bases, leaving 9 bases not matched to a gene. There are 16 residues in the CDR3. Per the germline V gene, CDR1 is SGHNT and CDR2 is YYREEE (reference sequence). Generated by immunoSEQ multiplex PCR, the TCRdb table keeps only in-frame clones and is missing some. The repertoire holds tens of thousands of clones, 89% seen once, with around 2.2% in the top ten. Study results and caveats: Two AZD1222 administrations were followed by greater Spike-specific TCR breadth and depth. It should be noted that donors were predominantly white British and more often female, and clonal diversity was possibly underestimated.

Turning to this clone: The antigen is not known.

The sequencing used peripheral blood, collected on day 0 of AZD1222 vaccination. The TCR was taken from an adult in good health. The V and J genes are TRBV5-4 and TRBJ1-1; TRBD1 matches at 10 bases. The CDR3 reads CASSSGQGGRGTEAFF. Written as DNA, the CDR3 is TGTGCCAGCAGCTCAGGACAGGGGGGCCGAGGCACTGAAGCTTTCTTT.